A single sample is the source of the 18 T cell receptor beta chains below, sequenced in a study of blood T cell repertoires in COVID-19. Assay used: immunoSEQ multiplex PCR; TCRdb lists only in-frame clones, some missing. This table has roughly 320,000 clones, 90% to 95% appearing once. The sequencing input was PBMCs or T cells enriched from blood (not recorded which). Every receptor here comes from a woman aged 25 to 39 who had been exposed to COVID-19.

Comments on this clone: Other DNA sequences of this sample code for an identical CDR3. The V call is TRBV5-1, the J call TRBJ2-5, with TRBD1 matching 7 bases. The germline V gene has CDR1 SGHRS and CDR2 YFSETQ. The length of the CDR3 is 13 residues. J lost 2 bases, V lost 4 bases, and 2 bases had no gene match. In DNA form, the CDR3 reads TGCGCCAGCAGCCCGGACAGGCAAGAGACCCAGTACTTC. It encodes CASSPDRQETQYF.

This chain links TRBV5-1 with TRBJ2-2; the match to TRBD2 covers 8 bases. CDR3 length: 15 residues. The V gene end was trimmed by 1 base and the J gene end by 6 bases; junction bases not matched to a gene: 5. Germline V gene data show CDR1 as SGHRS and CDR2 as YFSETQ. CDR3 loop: CASSLPGGASGELFF. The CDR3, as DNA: TGCGCCAGCAGCTTGCCCGGGGGGGCATCCGGGGAGCTGTTTTTT.

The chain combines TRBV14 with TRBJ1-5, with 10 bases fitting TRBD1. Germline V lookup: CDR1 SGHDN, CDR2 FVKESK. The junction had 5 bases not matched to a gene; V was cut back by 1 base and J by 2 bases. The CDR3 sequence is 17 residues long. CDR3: CASSQGPGTGGNQPQHF. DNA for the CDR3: TGTGCCAGCAGCCAAGGCCCCGGGACAGGGGGCAATCAGCCCCAGCATTTT.

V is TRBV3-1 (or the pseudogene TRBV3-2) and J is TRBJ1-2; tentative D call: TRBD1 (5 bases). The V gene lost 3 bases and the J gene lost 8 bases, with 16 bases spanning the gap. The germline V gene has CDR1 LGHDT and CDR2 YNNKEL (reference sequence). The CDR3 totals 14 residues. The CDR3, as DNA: TGTGCCAGCAGCCATAACGCGGGGGGTGCGGGCTACACCTTC. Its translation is CASSHNAGGAGYTF.

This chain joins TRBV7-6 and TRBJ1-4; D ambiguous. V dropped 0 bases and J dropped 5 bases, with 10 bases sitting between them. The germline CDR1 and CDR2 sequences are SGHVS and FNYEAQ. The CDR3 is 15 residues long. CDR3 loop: CASSLAMQANEKLFF. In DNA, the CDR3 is TGTGCCAGCAGCTTAGCGATGCAGGCAAATGAAAAACTGTTTTTT.

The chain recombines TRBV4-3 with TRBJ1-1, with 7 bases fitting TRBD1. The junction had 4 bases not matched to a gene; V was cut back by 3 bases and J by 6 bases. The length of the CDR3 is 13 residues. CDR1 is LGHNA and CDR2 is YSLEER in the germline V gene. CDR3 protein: CASSQYGTAEAFF. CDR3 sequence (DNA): TGCGCCAGCAGCCAGTATGGGACAGCTGAAGCTTTCTTT.

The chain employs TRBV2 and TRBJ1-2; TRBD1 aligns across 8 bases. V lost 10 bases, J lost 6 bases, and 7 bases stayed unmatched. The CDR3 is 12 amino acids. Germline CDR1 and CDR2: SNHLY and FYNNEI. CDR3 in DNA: TGTGCCAAGGGGCAGGGGGCAAATGGCTACACCTTC. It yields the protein CAKGQGANGYTF.

For the CDR3, the DNA is TGTGCCAGCAGATTACGGACAGGGTGGATGAGCACAGATACGCAGTATTTT. This gives the protein CASRLRTGWMSTDTQYF. This rearrangement joins TRBV5-6 to TRBJ2-3, with 8 bases identical to TRBD1. Per germline, CDR1 SGHDT and CDR2 YYEEEE. The V segment lost 5 bases and the J segment 0 bases; nucleotides outside the gene matches: 11. The CDR3 extends over 17 amino acids.

The CDR3 sequence: CASSIGLVNSPLHF. DNA of the CDR3: TGTGCCAGTAGTATAGGGCTGGTGAATTCACCCCTCCACTTT. The chain employs TRBV19 and TRBJ1-6; no definite D call. CDR3 length: 14 amino acids. The germline CDR1 and CDR2 sequences are LNHDA and SQIVND (reference sequence). Trimming left V 1 base short and J 7 bases short, with 8 bases between.

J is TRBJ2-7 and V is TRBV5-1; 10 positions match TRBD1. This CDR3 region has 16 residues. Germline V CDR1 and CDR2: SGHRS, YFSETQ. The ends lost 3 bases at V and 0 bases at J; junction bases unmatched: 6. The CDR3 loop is CASSWLGQGYSYEQYF. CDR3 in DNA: TGCGCCAGCAGCTGGTTGGGACAGGGGTACTCCTACGAGCAGTACTTC.

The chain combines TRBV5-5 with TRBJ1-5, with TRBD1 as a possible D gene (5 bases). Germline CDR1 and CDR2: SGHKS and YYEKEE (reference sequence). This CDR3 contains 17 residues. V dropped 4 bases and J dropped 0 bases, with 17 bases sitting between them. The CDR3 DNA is TGTGCCAGCAGCCCAGGGATTCTCGTTTATAGCAATCAGCCCCAGCATTTT. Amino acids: CASSPGILVYSNQPQHF.

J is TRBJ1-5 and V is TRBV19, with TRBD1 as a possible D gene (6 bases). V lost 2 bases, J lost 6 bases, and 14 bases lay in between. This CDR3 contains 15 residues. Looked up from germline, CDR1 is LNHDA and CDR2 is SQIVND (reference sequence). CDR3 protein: CASSIMDSPGQPQHF. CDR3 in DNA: TGTGCCAGTAGTATAATGGACAGTCCTGGTCAGCCCCAGCATTTT.

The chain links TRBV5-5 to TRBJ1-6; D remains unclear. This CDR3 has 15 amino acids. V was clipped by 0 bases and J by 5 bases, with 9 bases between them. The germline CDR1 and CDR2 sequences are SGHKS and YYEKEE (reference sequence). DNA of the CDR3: TGTGCCAGCAGCTTGGGATTCGGGGATAATTCACCCCTCCACTTT. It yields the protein CASSLGFGDNSPLHF.

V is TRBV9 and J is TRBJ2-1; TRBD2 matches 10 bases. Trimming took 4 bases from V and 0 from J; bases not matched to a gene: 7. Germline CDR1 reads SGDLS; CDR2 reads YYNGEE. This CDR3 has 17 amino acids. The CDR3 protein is CASSKLAGINSYNEQFF. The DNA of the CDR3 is TGTGCCAGCAGCAAACTAGCGGGGATTAACTCCTACAATGAGCAGTTCTTC.

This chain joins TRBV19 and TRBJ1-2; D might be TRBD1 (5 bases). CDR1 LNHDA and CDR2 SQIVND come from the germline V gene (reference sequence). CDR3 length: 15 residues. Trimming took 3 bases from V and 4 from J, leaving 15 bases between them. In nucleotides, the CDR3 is TGTGCCAGTAGTATGGGGTACGGGACTCCCTATGGCTACACCTTC. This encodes CASSMGYGTPYGYTF.

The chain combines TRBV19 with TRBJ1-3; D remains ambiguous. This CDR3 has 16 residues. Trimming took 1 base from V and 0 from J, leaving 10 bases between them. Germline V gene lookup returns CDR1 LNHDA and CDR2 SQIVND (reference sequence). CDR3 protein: CASSIARLSSGNTIYF. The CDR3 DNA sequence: TGTGCCAGTAGTATAGCCAGGCTGTCCTCTGGAAACACCATATATTTT.

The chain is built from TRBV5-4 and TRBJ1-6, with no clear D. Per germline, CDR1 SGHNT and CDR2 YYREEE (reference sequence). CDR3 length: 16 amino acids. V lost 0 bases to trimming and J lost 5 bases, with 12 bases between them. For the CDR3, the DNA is TGTGCCAGCAGCTTGGGAAGATCTACCGATAATTCACCCCTCCACTTT. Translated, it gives CASSLGRSTDNSPLHF. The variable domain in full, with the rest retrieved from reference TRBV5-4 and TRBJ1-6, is ETGVTQSPTHLIKTRGQQVTLRCSSQSGHNTVSWYQQALGQGPQFIFQYYREEENGRGNFPPRFSGLQFPNYSSELNVNALELDDSALYLCASSLGRSTDNSPLHFGNGTRLTVT.

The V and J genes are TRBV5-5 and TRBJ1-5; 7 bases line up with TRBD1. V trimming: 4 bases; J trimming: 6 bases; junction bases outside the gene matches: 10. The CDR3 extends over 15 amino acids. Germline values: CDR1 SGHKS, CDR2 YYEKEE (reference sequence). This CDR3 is CASSQKDRDTQPQHF. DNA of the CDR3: TGTGCCAGCAGCCAAAAAGACAGGGATACTCAGCCCCAGCATTTT.